The clone carrying this T cell receptor beta chain has a handful of counts. Its target is unknown. This entry is derived from a study of T-cell reconstitution after alpha-beta-depleted transplantation in children. Study results and limitations: At one year after transplant, newly produced T cells mostly accounted for T-cell counts and diversity. At around two months after transplant, the alpha-beta T cells were reportedly derived from several hundred expanded clones that came from non-depleted graft cells.

V lost 0 bases and J lost 5; bases outside the gene matches: 14. Germline V CDR1 and CDR2: SGHTA, FQGTGA. There are 18 residues in the CDR3. TCRbeta library construction was performed incorporating unique molecular identifiers. TCRdb re-called the PCR reads through MiXCR, storing one row per CDR3 protein. The sample has 450,000 to 700,000 distinct CDR3 sequences, more than 20% seen once. The sequence derives from a boy under two years old with Wiskott-Aldrich syndrome, due to receive a stem cell transplant. The material sequenced was PBMCs, taken before TCRalphabeta/CD19-depleted stem cell transplant. This rearrangement joins TRBV7-3 to TRBJ2-5, with 8 nucleotides matching TRBD1. CDR3 sequence (DNA): TGTGCCAGCAGCTTAACGCGTTCCGGGCAGGGGGCGAAGGAGACCCAGTACTTC. Encoded protein: CASSLTRSGQGAKETQYF.